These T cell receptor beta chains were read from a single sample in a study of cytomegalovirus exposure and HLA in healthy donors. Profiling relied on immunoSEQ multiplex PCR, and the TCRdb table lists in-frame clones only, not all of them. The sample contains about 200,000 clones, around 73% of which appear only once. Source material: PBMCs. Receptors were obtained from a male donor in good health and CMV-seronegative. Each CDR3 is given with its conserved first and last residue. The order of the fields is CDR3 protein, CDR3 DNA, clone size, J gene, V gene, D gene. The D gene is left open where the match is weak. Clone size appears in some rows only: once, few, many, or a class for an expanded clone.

CDR3 protein: CASSSSGGTTNEKLFF
CDR3 DNA: TGCGCCAGCAGCTCGTCAGGGGGGACAACTAATGAAAAACTGTTTTTT
clone size: .
J gene: TRBJ1-4
V gene: TRBV5-1
D gene: TRBD1

CDR3 protein: CASSETGREAFF
CDR3 DNA: TGTGCCAGCAGCGAGACAGGGAGAGAAGCTTTCTTT
clone size: .
J gene: TRBJ1-1
V gene: TRBV5-6
D gene: TRBD1

CDR3 protein: CASSLGRSGTQYF
CDR3 DNA: TGTGCCAGCAGCTTGGGGCGGAGTGGGACCCAGTACTTC
clone size: .
J gene: TRBJ2-5
V gene: TRBV5-8
D gene: .

CDR3 protein: CASSPNTDTQYF
CDR3 DNA: TGTGCCAGCAGCCCAAACACAGATACGCAGTATTTT
clone size: .
J gene: TRBJ2-3
V gene: TRBV7-6
D gene: .

CDR3 protein: CASSLFGTSGRPSDHNEQFF
CDR3 DNA: TGTGCCAGCAGCTTATTTGGGACTAGCGGGAGACCATCGGACCACAATGAGCAGTTCTTC
clone size: few
J gene: TRBJ2-1
V gene: TRBV7-4
D gene: TRBD2

CDR3 protein: CASSPVALGEKLFF
CDR3 DNA: TGTGCCAGCAGCCCAGTGGCGCTAGGTGAAAAACTGTTTTTT
clone size: .
J gene: TRBJ1-4
V gene: TRBV7-9
D gene: .

CDR3 protein: CASRRTGTGLISEQYF
CDR3 DNA: TGTGCCAGCAGACGTACCGGGACAGGGCTGATTAGCGAGCAGTACTTC
clone size: .
J gene: TRBJ2-7
V gene: TRBV25-1
D gene: TRBD1

CDR3 protein: CASRSNQPQHF
CDR3 DNA: TGTGCCAGCAGGTCGAATCAGCCCCAGCATTTT
clone size: .
J gene: TRBJ1-5
V gene: TRBV6-1
D gene: .

CDR3 protein: CSAEDRDQFF
CDR3 DNA: TGCAGCGCCGAGGACAGAGATCAGTTCTTC
clone size: .
J gene: TRBJ2-1
V gene: TRBV29-1
D gene: .

CDR3 protein: CASSYLLAGGQETQYF
CDR3 DNA: TGTGCCAGCAGCTACCTACTAGCGGGAGGCCAAGAGACCCAGTACTTC
clone size: .
J gene: TRBJ2-5
V gene: TRBV14
D gene: TRBD2

CDR3 protein: CSVDAGGNTGELFF
CDR3 DNA: TGCAGCGTTGACGCGGGTGGAAACACCGGGGAGCTGTTTTTT
clone size: .
J gene: TRBJ2-2
V gene: TRBV29-1
D gene: .

CDR3 protein: CASSVELAERHTGELFF
CDR3 DNA: TGTGCCAGCAGCGTAGAGTTAGCGGAAAGACATACCGGGGAGCTGTTTTTT
clone size: .
J gene: TRBJ2-2
V gene: TRBV9
D gene: .

CDR3 protein: CASREAGASSYNEQFF
CDR3 DNA: TGTGCCAGCAGGGAAGCGGGGGCGAGCTCCTACAATGAGCAGTTCTTC
clone size: .
J gene: TRBJ2-1
V gene: TRBV2
D gene: TRBD2

CDR3 protein: CASSEAQGLNTEAFF
CDR3 DNA: TGTGCCAGCAGTGAAGCTCAGGGTCTGAACACTGAAGCTTTCTTT
clone size: few
J gene: TRBJ1-1
V gene: TRBV6-1
D gene: .

CDR3 protein: CASRTGRAQETQYF
CDR3 DNA: TGTGCCAGCAGAACCGGGCGGGCCCAGGAGACCCAGTACTTC
clone size: .
J gene: TRBJ2-5
V gene: TRBV2
D gene: .

CDR3 protein: CASSTRTSGLQETQYF
CDR3 DNA: TGTGCCAGCAGCACCCGGACTAGCGGGCTTCAAGAGACCCAGTACTTC
clone size: .
J gene: TRBJ2-5
V gene: TRBV11-2
D gene: TRBD2

CDR3 protein: CASSERSSRGRGDTQYF
CDR3 DNA: TGTGCCAGCAGCGAGAGAAGTTCGAGGGGGCGAGGAGATACGCAGTATTTT
clone size: .
J gene: TRBJ2-3
V gene: TRBV9
D gene: TRBD1

CDR3 protein: CASSLGGLADNEQFF
CDR3 DNA: TGTGCCAGCAGCTTAGGCGGACTAGCGGACAATGAGCAGTTCTTC
clone size: .
J gene: TRBJ2-1
V gene: TRBV5-4
D gene: TRBD2

CDR3 protein: CSVRASGSLRSYEQYF
CDR3 DNA: TGCAGCGTGCGAGCTAGCGGGAGTTTAAGGTCCTACGAGCAGTACTTC
clone size: .
J gene: TRBJ2-7
V gene: TRBV29-1
D gene: TRBD2

CDR3 protein: CASSLGDRGTEAFF
CDR3 DNA: TGCGCCAGCAGCTTGGGAGACAGGGGCACTGAAGCTTTCTTT
clone size: few
J gene: TRBJ1-1
V gene: TRBV5-1
D gene: TRBD1

CDR3 protein: CASRIAGGPYNEQFF
CDR3 DNA: TGTGCCAGCAGAATAGCGGGAGGTCCCTACAATGAGCAGTTCTTC
clone size: medium-sized
J gene: TRBJ2-1
V gene: TRBV7-9
D gene: TRBD2

CDR3 protein: CASSLSGRHEQYF
CDR3 DNA: TGTGCCAGCAGTTTATCGGGGCGCCACGAGCAGTACTTC
clone size: .
J gene: TRBJ2-7
V gene: TRBV27
D gene: .

CDR3 protein: CASSLVLAASYNEQFF
CDR3 DNA: TGCGCCAGCAGCTTGGTGCTAGCGGCCTCCTACAATGAGCAGTTCTTC
clone size: .
J gene: TRBJ2-1
V gene: TRBV5-1
D gene: TRBD2

CDR3 protein: CASSSPGLAGETGELFF
CDR3 DNA: TGTGCCAGCAGCTCCCCTGGACTAGCGGGAGAGACCGGGGAGCTGTTTTTT
clone size: .
J gene: TRBJ2-2
V gene: TRBV7-9
D gene: TRBD2

CDR3 protein: CASSVVASSVGTGELFF
CDR3 DNA: TGTGCCAGCAGCGTAGTAGCATCGAGCGTGGGCACCGGGGAGCTGTTTTTT
clone size: .
J gene: TRBJ2-2
V gene: TRBV9
D gene: .

CDR3 protein: CASSIGNEKLFF
CDR3 DNA: TGTGCCAGTAGTATTGGCAACGAAAAACTGTTTTTT
clone size: .
J gene: TRBJ1-4
V gene: TRBV19
D gene: .

CDR3 protein: CASSPRGVSGRYEQYF
CDR3 DNA: TGTGCCAGCAGCCCAAGAGGGGTAAGCGGGAGGTACGAGCAGTACTTC
clone size: .
J gene: TRBJ2-7
V gene: TRBV5-4
D gene: TRBD2

CDR3 protein: CASSFGTGDQPQHF
CDR3 DNA: TGTGCCAGCAGTTTTGGTACAGGGGATCAGCCCCAGCATTTT
clone size: .
J gene: TRBJ1-5
V gene: TRBV27
D gene: TRBD1

CDR3 protein: CASSEQGTDTGELFF
CDR3 DNA: TGTGCCAGCAGTGAACAGGGAACGGACACCGGGGAGCTGTTTTTT
clone size: .
J gene: TRBJ2-2
V gene: TRBV6-4
D gene: .

CDR3 protein: CASSYQGLAGVETQYF
CDR3 DNA: TGTGCCAGCTCATACCAAGGGCTAGCGGGAGTAGAGACCCAGTACTTC
clone size: once
J gene: TRBJ2-5
V gene: TRBV27
D gene: TRBD2

CDR3 protein: CASSLVQGAYGYTF
CDR3 DNA: TGTGCCAGCAGCTTAGTACAGGGCGCCTATGGCTACACCTTC
clone size: .
J gene: TRBJ1-2
V gene: TRBV11-2
D gene: .

CDR3 protein: CASSPWTGANTGELFF
CDR3 DNA: TGTGCCAGCAGCCCGTGGACAGGCGCGAACACCGGGGAGCTGTTTTTT
clone size: .
J gene: TRBJ2-2
V gene: TRBV5-4
D gene: TRBD1

CDR3 protein: CASSPGGGYGYTF
CDR3 DNA: TGTGCCAGCAGTCCAGGGGGCGGCTATGGCTACACCTTC
clone size: .
J gene: TRBJ1-2
V gene: TRBV7-3
D gene: TRBD1

CDR3 protein: CASSVQGYRNTGELFF
CDR3 DNA: TGTGCCAGCAGTGTTCAGGGATATCGGAACACCGGGGAGCTGTTTTTT
clone size: few
J gene: TRBJ2-2
V gene: TRBV6-1
D gene: .

CDR3 protein: CASSQRTGPFYGYTF
CDR3 DNA: TGTGCCAGCAGCCAACGGACAGGTCCATTCTATGGCTACACCTTC
clone size: few
J gene: TRBJ1-2
V gene: TRBV28
D gene: TRBD1

CDR3 protein: CASSEGQGTQPQHF
CDR3 DNA: TGCGCCAGCAGTGAGGGACAGGGGACTCAGCCCCAGCATTTT
clone size: .
J gene: TRBJ1-5
V gene: TRBV10-1
D gene: TRBD1

CDR3 protein: CAIKRQENTEAFF
CDR3 DNA: TGTGCCATCAAAAGGCAGGAGAACACTGAAGCTTTCTTT
clone size: few
J gene: TRBJ1-1
V gene: TRBV10-3
D gene: .

CDR3 protein: CASSDLRGYTF
CDR3 DNA: TGTGCCAGCAGTGACTTGCGTGGCTACACCTTC
clone size: .
J gene: TRBJ1-2
V gene: TRBV28
D gene: .

CDR3 protein: CASSLGEVMRWGNEQFF
CDR3 DNA: TGCGCCAGCAGCTTGGGGGAGGTGATGCGGTGGGGCAATGAGCAGTTCTTC
clone size: .
J gene: TRBJ2-1
V gene: TRBV5-1
D gene: .

CDR3 protein: CASSREGGGAGSPLHF
CDR3 DNA: TGCGCCAGCAGCCGGGAGGGAGGGGGCGCAGGTTCACCCCTCCACTTT
clone size: .
J gene: TRBJ1-6
V gene: TRBV5-1
D gene: TRBD1

CDR3 protein: CASVLEPGLAYEQYF
CDR3 DNA: TGCGCCAGCGTCCTCGAACCGGGACTAGCTTACGAGCAGTACTTC
clone size: .
J gene: TRBJ2-7
V gene: TRBV5-1
D gene: TRBD2

CDR3 protein: CASSERGEQFF
CDR3 DNA: TGTGCCAGCAGTGAAAGGGGGGAGCAGTTCTTC
clone size: .
J gene: TRBJ2-1
V gene: TRBV6-1
D gene: .

CDR3 protein: CASSAIGGEETQYF
CDR3 DNA: TGTGCCAGCAGCGCCATAGGGGGGGAAGAGACCCAGTACTTC
clone size: .
J gene: TRBJ2-5
V gene: TRBV9
D gene: .

CDR3 protein: CASSQPGVKDYGYTF
CDR3 DNA: TGCGCCAGCAGCCAGCCGGGGGTAAAGGACTATGGCTACACCTTC
clone size: .
J gene: TRBJ1-2
V gene: TRBV4-1
D gene: .

CDR3 protein: CASSSGVGTEAFF
CDR3 DNA: TGTGCCAGCAGCTCAGGGGTGGGCACTGAAGCTTTCTTT
clone size: .
J gene: TRBJ1-1
V gene: TRBV7-2
D gene: .

CDR3 protein: CASSDLSGAGELFF
CDR3 DNA: TGTGCCAGCAGTGACCTCTCAGGGGCCGGGGAGCTGTTTTTT
clone size: .
J gene: TRBJ2-2
V gene: TRBV6-1
D gene: .

CDR3 protein: CASSNGLGSYEQYF
CDR3 DNA: TGTGCCAGCAGTAACGGACTCGGGTCCTACGAGCAGTACTTC
clone size: .
J gene: TRBJ2-7
V gene: TRBV6-6
D gene: .

CDR3 protein: CASSLYIGGNGYTF
CDR3 DNA: TGTGCCAGCAGTTTATATATTGGGGGGAATGGCTACACCTTC
clone size: .
J gene: TRBJ1-2
V gene: TRBV28
D gene: .

CDR3 protein: CASSPRRDHRGKTQYF
CDR3 DNA: TGTGCCAGTAGTCCCCGCCGGGACCACAGGGGGAAGACCCAGTACTTC
clone size: .
J gene: TRBJ2-5
V gene: TRBV19
D gene: TRBD1

CDR3 protein: CAISNGLAGDRADTQYF
CDR3 DNA: TGTGCCATCAGTAACGGACTAGCGGGAGATCGGGCAGATACGCAGTATTTT
clone size: .
J gene: TRBJ2-3
V gene: TRBV10-3
D gene: TRBD2

CDR3 protein: CASSDGTSGRHEQYF
CDR3 DNA: TGTGCCAGCAGTGACGGGACTAGCGGGAGACACGAGCAGTACTTC
clone size: .
J gene: TRBJ2-7
V gene: TRBV6-6
D gene: TRBD2

CDR3 protein: CASSEGRDYEQYF
CDR3 DNA: TGTGCCAGCAGTGAAGGCAGGGACTACGAGCAGTACTTC
clone size: .
J gene: TRBJ2-7
V gene: TRBV6-1
D gene: .

CDR3 protein: CASRRGTVSGNTIYF
CDR3 DNA: TGTGCCAGCAGGCGCGGGACAGTCTCTGGAAACACCATATATTTT
clone size: .
J gene: TRBJ1-3
V gene: TRBV28
D gene: TRBD1

CDR3 protein: CASSLGLAGRRTDTQYF
CDR3 DNA: TGTGCCAGCAGCTTAGGTCTAGCGGGAAGGCGCACAGATACGCAGTATTTT
clone size: .
J gene: TRBJ2-3
V gene: TRBV7-9
D gene: TRBD2

CDR3 protein: CASRFTGVDTEAFF
CDR3 DNA: TGTGCCAGCAGATTTACAGGGGTGGACACTGAAGCTTTCTTT
clone size: few
J gene: TRBJ1-1
V gene: TRBV2
D gene: TRBD1